The clone carrying this T cell receptor (beta chain) showed up just a few times. The antigen remains unidentified. This CDR3 has 17 amino acids. Trimming pared 1 base from V and 3 bases from J, leaving 16 bases between. CDR1 and CDR2 from the germline V gene are MRHNA and SNTAGT. The data stem from a study of cytomegalovirus exposure and HLA in healthy donors. Study-wide points: It is likely that the observed cluster of highly shared sequence variants was a sequencing artifact. Some V segments (TRBV6-2 and TRBV6-3 among them) were excluded as indistinguishable.

PCR employed 60 Vbeta and 13 Jbeta primers. Using immunoSEQ multiplex PCR, the repertoire was profiled, and TCRdb retains in-frame clones only, with some absent. Of approximately 190,000 clones listed, approximately 80% are singletons. The TCR originated in a woman between 50 and 59 years old in good health and CMV-seropositive. The sequenced material came from PBMCs. The gene calls are TRBV6-4 and TRBJ1-3; possible D gene TRBD1, 6 bases. CDR3 loop: CASSDCPPGVGGNTIYF. DNA for the CDR3: TGTGCCAGCAGTGACTGCCCCCCAGGGGTCGGTGGAAACACCATATATTTT.